This T cell receptor beta chain comes out of a study of T-cell reconstitution after alpha-beta-depleted transplantation in children. V lost 0 bases to trimming and J lost 4 bases; unmatched junction nucleotides: 9. The CDR3 sequence is 18 residues long. Germline V gives CDR1 LGHNA, CDR2 YNFKEQ. Researchers prepared the TCRbeta library using unique molecular identifiers, the study reports. Using its own MiXCR run on the PCR reads, TCRdb lists one record per CDR3 protein. This sample carries some 500,000 distinct CDR3 sequences, over 25% of them seen once, and the ten largest clones take 2% to 3%. This clonotype has a handful of counts.

The starting material was PBMCs from the stem cell graft donor, obtained from the stem cell graft. The chain joins TRBV4-2 to TRBJ2-2, with 9 bases that match TRBD1. This TCR was recovered from a human donor who donated a stem cell graft to a child with aplastic anemia. The CDR3 bases are TGTGCCAGCAGCCAAGATCTAGGACAGGGGCGGTCCACCGGGGAGCTGTTTTTT. Protein sequence: CASSQDLGQGRSTGELFF.